This T cell receptor beta chain was obtained from a study of cytomegalovirus exposure and HLA in healthy donors. The study, taken as a whole, reports: In the analysis, some V segments, TRBV6-2 and TRBV6-3 included, were excluded as indistinguishable.

Points on this clone: Antigen: not known.

The germline V gene encodes CDR1 MDHEN and CDR2 SYDVKM. Deletions cut 3 bases from V and 9 bases from J, with 12 bases between. This CDR3 is 12 amino acids long. Both 60 Vbeta primers and 13 Jbeta primers went into the PCR. Libraries were prepared by immunoSEQ multiplex PCR; TCRdb keeps only in-frame clonotypes and omits some of them. The repertoire consists of about 120,000 clones, with about 80% occurring once and the leading ten covering around 5.2%. Sequencing input: PBMCs. The rearrangement links TRBV28 to TRBJ2-7; unclear D gene. The sequence was obtained from a man between 45 and 60 years old in good health and CMV-seropositive. CDR3 loop: CASSLSGLGQYF. For the CDR3, the DNA is TGTGCCAGCAGTTTGTCCGGGTTGGGGCAGTACTTC.